This passage covers 6 T cell receptor beta chains from one sample sequenced in a study of CD8 T cells in Susac syndrome. Random hexamers served to reverse transcribe roughly 0.5 to 1 ug RNA. TCRdb passed the immunoSEQ multiplex PCR reads through MiXCR, listing each CDR3 protein once. Of approximately 170,000 distinct CDR3 sequences in the sample, 92% are singletons; the top ten hold roughly 0.08%. Sequenced input: CD4+ T cells from PBMCs. The receptors originated from a human donor in good health.

The chain carries TRBV3-1 and TRBJ2-2; a possible D gene is TRBD2 (6 bases). The CDR3 is made up of 14 amino acids. Trimming took off 7 bases at V and 6 bases at J, with 15 bases between the two ends. Germline V gives CDR1 LGHDT, CDR2 YNNKEL (reference sequence). Here the CDR3 reads CASTPTAGPGELFF. Written as DNA, the CDR3 is TGTGCCAGCACCCCGACGGCGGGACCCGGGGAGCTGTTTTTT.

J is TRBJ1-5 and V is TRBV7-2; D is ambiguous. This CDR3 comprises 12 residues. V shed 4 bases and J shed 4 bases, with 5 bases lying between them. The germline gives CDR1 SGHTA, CDR2 FQGNSA. DNA of the CDR3: TGTGCCAGCAGCTCCCGAAATCAGCCCCAGCATTTT. This codes for CASSSRNQPQHF.

CDR3 residues: CSVGGAADTPTDTQYF. Written as DNA, the CDR3 is TGCAGCGTAGGGGGAGCGGCGGACACACCCACAGATACGCAGTATTTT. This chain connects TRBV29-1 to TRBJ2-3; D possibly corresponds to TRBD1 (6 bases). The CDR3 contains 16 residues. V gave up 6 bases and J gave up 2 bases, with 21 bases separating them. CDR1 and CDR2 (germline): SQVTM, ANQGSEA.

The chain combines TRBV28 with TRBJ1-2; 9 positions agree with TRBD1. The length of the CDR3 is 14 residues. Germline V gene lookup returns CDR1 MDHEN and CDR2 SYDVKM. V gave up 5 bases and J gave up 5 bases; unmatched junction bases: 6. DNA for the CDR3: TGTGCCAGCAGTCCCCGGGACAGGGCGTATGGCTACACCTTC. Translated: CASSPRDRAYGYTF.

The V and J genes are TRBV20-1 and TRBJ2-7; D is unresolved. V was trimmed by 3 bases and J by 2 bases, leaving 5 bases between them. This CDR3 comprises 11 residues. Germline V lookup: CDR1 DFQATT, CDR2 SNEGSKA (reference sequence). CDR3 amino acids: CSASRTYEQYF. CDR3 bases: TGCAGTGCTAGTCGCACCTACGAGCAGTACTTC.

This clonotype was detected once. V usage is TRBV18 and J usage is TRBJ1-1; tentatively, D is TRBD1 (5 bases). V gave up 4 bases and J gave up 4 bases, with 13 bases separating them. The CDR3 is 14 amino acids. CDR1 and CDR2 (germline): KGHSH, LQKENI. Here the CDR3 reads CASSLGAFATEAFF. In nucleotides, the CDR3 is TGTGCCAGCTCACTCGGGGCATTCGCCACTGAAGCTTTCTTT.